The sample holds a few counts of the clone carrying this TCR beta chain. The antigen remains unidentified. The sample originates from a study of beta chain features in type 1 diabetes. Study-level background: Analysis included roughly 100 million sorted cells drawn from all samples. Study-level findings and limits: Naive, central memory and Treg TCRB repertoires appeared more alike in patients than in healthy donors. Using cDNA template may skew counts toward highly expressing activated cells. Type 1 diabetes patients had TCRB CDR3s that were shorter (moderately but significantly so) in all four CD4+ subsets. Shorter templates may be favored by PCR, equally so in patients and controls.

The CDR3 totals 14 residues. The V end was cut by 0 bases, the J end by 0 bases, with 6 bases between. In germline, CDR1 is SGDLS, CDR2 YYNGEE. The authors reverse transcribed all of the isolated RNA, so sequencing captured expressed TCRB transcripts. Only in-frame clones appear in the TCRdb table, and some are missing; sequencing was by immunoSEQ multiplex PCR. Of about 650,000 clones listed, around 11% are singletons. The chain is built from TRBV9 and TRBJ1-2; D is ambiguous. The receptor was derived from a man aged 30 to 39 with type 1 diabetes. Source material: naive CD4+ T cells from blood. The CDR3: CASSVARANYGYTF. The CDR3 coding sequence is TGTGCCAGCAGCGTAGCTCGGGCTAACTATGGCTACACCTTC.